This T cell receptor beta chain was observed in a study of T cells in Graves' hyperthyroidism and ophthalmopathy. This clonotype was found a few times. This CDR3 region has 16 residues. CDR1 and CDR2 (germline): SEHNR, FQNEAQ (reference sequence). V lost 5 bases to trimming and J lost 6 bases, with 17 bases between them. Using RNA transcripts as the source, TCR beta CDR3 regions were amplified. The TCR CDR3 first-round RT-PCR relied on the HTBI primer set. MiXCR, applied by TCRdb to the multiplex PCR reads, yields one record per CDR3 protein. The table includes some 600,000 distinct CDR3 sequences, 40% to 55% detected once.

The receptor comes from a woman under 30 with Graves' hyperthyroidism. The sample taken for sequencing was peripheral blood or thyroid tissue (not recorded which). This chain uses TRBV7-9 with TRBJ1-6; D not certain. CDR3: CASSPASPPANSPLHF. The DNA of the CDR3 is TGTGCCAGCAGCCCGGCAAGTCCACCGGCTAATTCACCCCTCCACTTT.